The sequence of this T cell receptor (beta chain) was determined in a study of T cells in Graves' hyperthyroidism and ophthalmopathy. This clonotype was picked up many times. What it binds is unknown. The V and J ends lost 3 bases and 7 bases respectively, with 15 bases between them. The CDR3 runs to 14 residues. TCR beta CDR3 region amplification was performed from RNA transcripts. With the HTBI primer set, the TCR CDR3 went through a first round of RT-PCR. TCRdb passed the multiplex PCR reads through MiXCR, listing each CDR3 protein once. The data show about 460,000 distinct CDR3 sequences, with about 22% seen just once and approximately 49% held by the top ten. General observations from the study: Blood shared most expanded thyroid clonotypes above 0.001.

The gene calls are TRBV12-3 or TRBV12-4 and TRBJ1-1; D is unresolved. Sequenced: blood. This TCR was sampled from a woman in her seventies with Graves' ophthalmopathy. CDR3: CASSFSGLNGEAFF. Written as DNA, the CDR3 is TGTGCCAGCAGTTTTTCTGGGCTCAATGGTGAAGCTTTCTTT.